A selection of T cell receptor beta chains follows, all from one sample in a study of glioma-infiltrating T cells after dendritic cell vaccination. Using immunoSEQ multiplex PCR, the repertoire was profiled, and TCRdb retains in-frame clones only, with some absent. This table has more than 85,000 clones, 85% to 90% appearing once. Sequenced material: blood, taken after dendritic cell vaccination. The origin of the receptors is a human donor with glioblastoma. Each CDR3 is given with its conserved first and last residue. Fields, in order: V gene, J gene, D gene, CDR3 DNA, CDR3 protein. A D gene is named only where the DNA matches it firmly.

>TRBV5-4|TRBJ2-7|NA
TGTGCCAGCAGCTCCGCGGGGGCTACCTACGAGCAGTACTTC
CASSSAGATYEQYF
>TRBV5-1|TRBJ2-7|NA
TGCGCCAGCAGCTTGTGGGACGGGGAGGACGAGCAGTACTTC
CASSLWDGEDEQYF
>TRBV11-3|TRBJ2-5|NA
TGTGCCAGCAGCTTCGGCAGACGCGGGACCCAGTACTTC
CASSFGRRGTQYF
>TRBV4-1|TRBJ2-1|TRBD2
TGCGCCAGCAGCCAAGAAAGCGGGGGGGCATACAATGAGCAGTTCTTC
CASSQESGGAYNEQFF
>TRBV6-5|TRBJ1-6|NA
TGTGCCAGCAGTCGCCCGGACGGAGGAAATTCACCCCTCCACTTT
CASSRPDGGNSPLHF
>TRBV6-1|TRBJ1-2|TRBD1
TGTGCCGGCGGACAGGGCAACTATGGCTACACCTTC
CAGGQGNYGYTF
>TRBV5-6|TRBJ2-7|NA
TGTGCCAGCAGCGGGAGGGACAGGAGGGGCGAGCAGTACTTC
CASSGRDRRGEQYF
>TRBV15|TRBJ2-3|NA
TGTGCCACCAGCAGAGTGAGGTTCGATACGCAGTATTTT
CATSRVRFDTQYF
>TRBV19|TRBJ2-2|NA
TGTGCCAGTAGCCGCCGGGAACTGAACACCGGGGAGCTGTTTTTT
CASSRRELNTGELFF
>TRBV6-1|TRBJ1-1|NA
TGTGCCACCCGAGGACAGATGAACACTGAAGCTTTCTTT
CATRGQMNTEAFF
>TRBV4-1|TRBJ2-1|NA
TGCGCCAGCAGCCAATCAGGGGAGATCTCTTACAATGAGCAGTTCTTC
CASSQSGEISYNEQFF
>TRBV7-9|TRBJ1-2|TRBD1
TGTGCCAGCAGCTTAGAGACAGGGGGCTCTGGGTATGGCTACACCTTC
CASSLETGGSGYGYTF
>TRBV9|TRBJ1-2|TRBD1
TGTGCCAGCAGCGCACAGACAGGGGGCTTTGGCTACACCTTC
CASSAQTGGFGYTF
>TRBV9|TRBJ2-1|TRBD2
TGTGCCAGCAGCGTAGAAGGACTAGCGGGACTCAATGAGCAGTTCTTC
CASSVEGLAGLNEQFF
>TRBV4-1|TRBJ2-6|TRBD2
TGCGCCAGCAGCCAGGGAGGGGCTGGGGCCAACGTCCTGACTTTC
CASSQGGAGANVLTF
>TRBV18|TRBJ2-7|NA
TGTGCCAGCTCGTCCGGGGTAGCCTACGAGCAGTACTTC
CASSSGVAYEQYF
>TRBV2|TRBJ1-6|TRBD1
TGTGCCAGCAGTGAAGCACGGGACAGGGATTCACCCCTCCACTTT
CASSEARDRDSPLHF